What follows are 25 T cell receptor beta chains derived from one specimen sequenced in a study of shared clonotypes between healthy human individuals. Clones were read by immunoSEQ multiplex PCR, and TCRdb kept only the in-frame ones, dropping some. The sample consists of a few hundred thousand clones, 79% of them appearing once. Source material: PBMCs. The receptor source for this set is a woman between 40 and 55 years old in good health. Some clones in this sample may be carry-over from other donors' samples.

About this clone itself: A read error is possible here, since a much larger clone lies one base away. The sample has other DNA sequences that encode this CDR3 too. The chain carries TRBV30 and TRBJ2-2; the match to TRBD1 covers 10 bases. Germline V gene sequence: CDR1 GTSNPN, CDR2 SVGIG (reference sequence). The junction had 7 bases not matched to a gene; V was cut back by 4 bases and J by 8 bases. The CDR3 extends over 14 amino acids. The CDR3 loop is CAWTLTGGAGELFF. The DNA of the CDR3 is TGTGCCTGGACCCTGACAGGGGGCGCGGGGGAGCTGTTTTTT.

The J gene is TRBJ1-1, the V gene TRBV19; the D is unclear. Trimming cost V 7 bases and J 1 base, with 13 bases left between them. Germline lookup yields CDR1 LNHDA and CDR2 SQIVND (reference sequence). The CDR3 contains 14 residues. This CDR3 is CASTKVSKNTEAFF. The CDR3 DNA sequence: TGTGCCAGTACCAAGGTCAGCAAGAACACTGAAGCTTTCTTT.

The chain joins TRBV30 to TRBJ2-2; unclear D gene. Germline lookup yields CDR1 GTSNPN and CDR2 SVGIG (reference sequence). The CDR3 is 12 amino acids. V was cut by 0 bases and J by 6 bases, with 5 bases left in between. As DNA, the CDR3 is TGTGCCTGGAGTGTAAGGCCCGGGGAGCTGTTTTTT. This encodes CAWSVRPGELFF.

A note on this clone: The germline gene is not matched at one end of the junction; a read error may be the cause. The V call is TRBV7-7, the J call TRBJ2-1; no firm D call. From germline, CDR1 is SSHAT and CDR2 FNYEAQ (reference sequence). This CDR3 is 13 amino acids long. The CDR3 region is CASSSPGWSEQFF. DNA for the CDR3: TGTGCTAGCAGCTCTCCGGGTTGGAGTGAGCAGTTCTTC.

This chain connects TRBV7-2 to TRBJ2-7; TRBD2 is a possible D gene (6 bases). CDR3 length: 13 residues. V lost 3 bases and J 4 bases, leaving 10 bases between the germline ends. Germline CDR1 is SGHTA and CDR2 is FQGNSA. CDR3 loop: CASSLGGYYEQYF. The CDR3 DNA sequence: TGTGCCAGCAGCTTGGGAGGTTATTACGAGCAGTACTTC.

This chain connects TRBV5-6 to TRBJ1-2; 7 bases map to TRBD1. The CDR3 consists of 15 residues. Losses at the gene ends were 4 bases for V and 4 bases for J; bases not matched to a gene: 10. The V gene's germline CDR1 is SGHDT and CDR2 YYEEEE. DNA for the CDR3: TGTGCCAGCAGCGCAACCGGGACAGTGGTCTATGGCTACACCTTC. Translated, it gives CASSATGTVVYGYTF.

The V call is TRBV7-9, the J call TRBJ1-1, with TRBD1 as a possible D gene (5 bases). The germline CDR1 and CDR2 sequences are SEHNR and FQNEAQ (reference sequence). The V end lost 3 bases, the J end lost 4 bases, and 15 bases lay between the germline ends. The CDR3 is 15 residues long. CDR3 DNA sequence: TGTGCCAGCAGCTTTAGGGGAGGGATGGGCACTGAAGCTTTCTTT. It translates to CASSFRGGMGTEAFF.

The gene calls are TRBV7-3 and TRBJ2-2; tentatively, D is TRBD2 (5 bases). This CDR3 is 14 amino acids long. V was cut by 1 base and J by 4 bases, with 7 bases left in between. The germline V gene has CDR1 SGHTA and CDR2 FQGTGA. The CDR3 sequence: CASSLNGITGELFF. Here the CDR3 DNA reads TGTGCCAGCAGCTTAAACGGGATCACCGGGGAGCTGTTTTTT.

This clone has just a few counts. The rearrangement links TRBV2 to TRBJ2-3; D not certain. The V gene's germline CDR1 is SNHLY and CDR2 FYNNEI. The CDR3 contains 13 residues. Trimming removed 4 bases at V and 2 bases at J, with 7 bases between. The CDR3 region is CASSGAYTDTQYF. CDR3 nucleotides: TGTGCCAGCAGTGGGGCTTACACAGATACGCAGTATTTT. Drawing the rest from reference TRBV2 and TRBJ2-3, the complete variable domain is EPEVTQTPSHQVTQMGQEVILRCVPISNHLYFYWYRQILGQKVEFLVSFYNNEISEKSEIFDDQFSVERPDGSNFTLKIRSTKLEDSAMYFCASSGAYTDTQYFGPGTRLTVL.

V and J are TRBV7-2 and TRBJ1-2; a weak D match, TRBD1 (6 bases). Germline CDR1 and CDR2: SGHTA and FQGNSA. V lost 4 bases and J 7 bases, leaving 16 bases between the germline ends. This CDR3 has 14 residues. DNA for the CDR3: TGTGCCAGCAGCTGGCGACAGGCTTCCTCTGGCTACACCTTC. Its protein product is CASSWRQASSGYTF.

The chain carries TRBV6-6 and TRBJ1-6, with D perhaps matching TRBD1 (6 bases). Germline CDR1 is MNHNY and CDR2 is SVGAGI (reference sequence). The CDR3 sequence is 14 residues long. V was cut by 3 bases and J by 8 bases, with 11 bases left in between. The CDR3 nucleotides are TGTGCCAGCAGTTATGAGCAGGGGTATTCACCCCTCCACTTT. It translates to CASSYEQGYSPLHF.

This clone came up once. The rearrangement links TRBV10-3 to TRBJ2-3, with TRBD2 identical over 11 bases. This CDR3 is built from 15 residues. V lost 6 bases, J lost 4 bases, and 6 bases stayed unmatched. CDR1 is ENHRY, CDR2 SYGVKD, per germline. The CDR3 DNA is TGTGCCATCAGGAGTAGCGGGAGGGCTTCAGATACGCAGTATTTT. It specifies CAIRSSGRASDTQYF.

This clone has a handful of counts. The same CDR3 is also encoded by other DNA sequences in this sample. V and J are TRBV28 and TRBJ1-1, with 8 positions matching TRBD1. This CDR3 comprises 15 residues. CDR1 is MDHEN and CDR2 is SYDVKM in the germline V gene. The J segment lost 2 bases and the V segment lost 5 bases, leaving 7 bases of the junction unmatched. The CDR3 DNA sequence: TGTGCCAGCAGTGAGCCTGGACAGGGCAACACTGAAGCTTTCTTT. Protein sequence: CASSEPGQGNTEAFF.

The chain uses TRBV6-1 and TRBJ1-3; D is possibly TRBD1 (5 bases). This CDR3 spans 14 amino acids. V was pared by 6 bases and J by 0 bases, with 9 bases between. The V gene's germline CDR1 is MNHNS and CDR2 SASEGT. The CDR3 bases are TGTGCCAGCAGGGGGCGAGGCTCTGGAAACACCATATATTTT. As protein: CASRGRGSGNTIYF.

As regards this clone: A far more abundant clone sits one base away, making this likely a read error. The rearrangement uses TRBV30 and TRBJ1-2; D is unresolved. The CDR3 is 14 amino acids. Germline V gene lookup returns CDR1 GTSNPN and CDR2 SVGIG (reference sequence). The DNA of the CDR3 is TGTGCCTGGGGTGTCGGGCCTTCCTTCTATGGCTACACCTTC. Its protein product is CAWGVGPSFYGYTF.

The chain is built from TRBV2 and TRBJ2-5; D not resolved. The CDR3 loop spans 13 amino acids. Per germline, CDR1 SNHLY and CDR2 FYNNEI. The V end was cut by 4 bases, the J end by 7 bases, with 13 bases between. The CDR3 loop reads CASSATRGWTQYF. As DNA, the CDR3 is TGTGCCAGCAGTGCAACCCGAGGATGGACCCAGTACTTC.

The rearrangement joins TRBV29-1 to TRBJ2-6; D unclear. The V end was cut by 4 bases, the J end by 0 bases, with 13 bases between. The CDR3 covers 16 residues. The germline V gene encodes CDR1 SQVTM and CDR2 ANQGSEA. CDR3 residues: CSVVGRRDSGANVLTF. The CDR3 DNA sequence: TGCAGCGTTGTGGGCAGGCGTGACTCTGGGGCCAACGTCCTGACTTTC.

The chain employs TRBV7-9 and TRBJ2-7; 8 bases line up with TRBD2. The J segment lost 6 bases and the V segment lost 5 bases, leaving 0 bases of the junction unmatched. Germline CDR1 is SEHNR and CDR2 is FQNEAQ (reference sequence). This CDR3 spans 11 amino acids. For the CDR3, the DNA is TGTGCCAGCAGCCGGGGGGGCGAGCAGTACTTC. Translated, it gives CASSRGGEQYF.

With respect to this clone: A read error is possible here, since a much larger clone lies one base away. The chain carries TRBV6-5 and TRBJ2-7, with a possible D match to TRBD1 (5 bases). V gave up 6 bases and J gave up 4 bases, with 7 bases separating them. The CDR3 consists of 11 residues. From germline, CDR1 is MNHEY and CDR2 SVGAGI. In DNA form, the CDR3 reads TGTGCCAGCAGCCGACAGTACGAGCAGTACTTC. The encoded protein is CASSRQYEQYF.

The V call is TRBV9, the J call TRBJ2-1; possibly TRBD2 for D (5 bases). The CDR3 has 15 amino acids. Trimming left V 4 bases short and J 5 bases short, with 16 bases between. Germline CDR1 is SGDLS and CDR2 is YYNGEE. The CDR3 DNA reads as TGTGCCAGCAGCCCCCGGACCGGGGTAAACAATGAGCAGTTCTTC. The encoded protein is CASSPRTGVNNEQFF.

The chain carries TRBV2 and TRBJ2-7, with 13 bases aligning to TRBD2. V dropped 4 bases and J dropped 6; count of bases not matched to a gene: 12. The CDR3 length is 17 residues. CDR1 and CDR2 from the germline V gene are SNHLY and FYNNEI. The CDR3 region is CASSGGTSGITSGEQYF. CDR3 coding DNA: TGTGCCAGCAGTGGGGGGACTAGCGGGATTACTTCAGGCGAGCAGTACTTC.

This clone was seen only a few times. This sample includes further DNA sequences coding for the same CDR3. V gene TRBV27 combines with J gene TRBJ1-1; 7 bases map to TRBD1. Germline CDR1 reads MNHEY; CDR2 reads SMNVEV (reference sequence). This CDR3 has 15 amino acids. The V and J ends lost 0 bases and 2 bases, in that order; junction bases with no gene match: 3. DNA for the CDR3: TGTGCCAGCAGTTTATCAAGGGGGCTAAACACTGAAGCTTTCTTT. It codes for CASSLSRGLNTEAFF.

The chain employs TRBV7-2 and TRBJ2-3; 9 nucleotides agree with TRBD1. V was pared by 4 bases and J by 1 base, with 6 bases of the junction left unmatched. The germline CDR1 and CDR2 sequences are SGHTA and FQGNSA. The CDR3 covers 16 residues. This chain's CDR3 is CASSSPGQGRTDTQYF. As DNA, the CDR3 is TGTGCCAGCAGCTCTCCGGGACAGGGCCGCACAGATACGCAGTATTTT.

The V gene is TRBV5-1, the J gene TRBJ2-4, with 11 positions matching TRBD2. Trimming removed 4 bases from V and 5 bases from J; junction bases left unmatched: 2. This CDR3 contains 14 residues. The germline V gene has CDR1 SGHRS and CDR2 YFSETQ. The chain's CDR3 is CASSLLAGENIQYF. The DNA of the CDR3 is TGCGCCAGCAGCCTACTAGCGGGAGAAAACATTCAGTACTTC.

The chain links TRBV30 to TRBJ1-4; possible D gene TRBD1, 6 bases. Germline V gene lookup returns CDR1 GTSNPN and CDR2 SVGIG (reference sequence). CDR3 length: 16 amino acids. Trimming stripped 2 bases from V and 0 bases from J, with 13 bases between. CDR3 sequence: CAWSTPKGATNEKLFF. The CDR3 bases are TGTGCCTGGAGTACTCCTAAGGGGGCAACTAATGAAAAACTGTTTTTT.